The clone carrying this T cell receptor (beta chain) was detected only once. Its target is unknown. Germline values: CDR1 ENHRY, CDR2 SYGVKD. The CDR3 extends over 15 amino acids. After removal of 6 bases from V and 9 bases from J, the junction contained 11 bases not matched to a gene. TCRdb's table, derived via immunoSEQ multiplex PCR, lists solely in-frame clones and lacks some. Of tens of thousands of clones detected, about 88% appear once; the ten largest clones hold under 3%. This record belongs to a study of OX40 agonist ivuxolimab in advanced cancers. Broader study findings: Among the least clonally expanded were partial responders at 0.1-3.0 mg/kg.

This clonotype originated in an adult with an advanced solid tumor such as melanoma, head and neck, liver or kidney cancer. V and J are TRBV10-3 and TRBJ1-6; 7 nucleotides align to TRBD1. The sequences come from CD4+ or CD8+ T cells sorted from blood, collected in a trial of the OX40 agonist ivuxolimab. The CDR3 nucleotides read TGTGCCATCAGCACCCCCCGACAGGGAGGTTCACCCCTCCACTTT. Translated, it gives CAISTPRQGGSPLHF.